This entry concerns a single TCR beta chain. Antigen: not known. The record originates from a study of Ad26.COV2.S vaccination and SARS-CoV-2 variants. Study results and caveats: Analyses that measured TCR breadth and depth may have underestimated total T cell responses. Those who received vaccine or placebo ended up with similar non-spike TCR breadth.

This CDR3 has 14 amino acids. Looked up from germline, CDR1 is MNHEY and CDR2 is SMNVEV (reference sequence). Trimming left V 3 bases short and J 4 bases short, with 10 bases between. The treatment denotes: roughly 18 received Ad26.COV2.S at low or high dose, single or two shots; five or six received placebo; per-sample allocation not given. The study sampled participants on day 63 after the first vaccine or placebo injection. In the vaccine, an Ad26 vector expressed the SARS-CoV-2 spike of the Wuhan strain. Generated by immunoSEQ multiplex PCR, the TCRdb table keeps only in-frame clones and is missing some. The table shows about 440,000 clones, with 90% occurring only once.

The sequences come from peripheral blood, collected in a trial of Ad26.COV2.S vaccine versus placebo. The origin of this receptor is a person aged 18-60 years who received the Ad26.COV2.S COVID-19 vaccine or a placebo. The chain recombines TRBV27 with TRBJ2-1, with no clear D. This chain's CDR3 is CASSFDSLYNEQFF. The CDR3 DNA sequence: TGTGCCAGCAGTTTTGACTCACTTTACAATGAGCAGTTCTTC.